Following are 8 T cell receptor beta chains from one sample sequenced in a study of cytomegalovirus exposure and HLA in healthy donors. The PCR had 60 Vbeta and 13 Jbeta primers. Sequencing used immunoSEQ multiplex PCR; TCRdb keeps in-frame clones, though not all of them. The table records about 150,000 clones, 70% to 85% of them present only once. Sequencing was performed on PBMCs. The source of these receptors is a woman in her 50s in good health and CMV-seropositive.

Points on this clone: In the same sample, other DNA sequences code for this CDR3. J is TRBJ1-1 and V is TRBV19; 8 nucleotides match TRBD1. This CDR3 is built from 16 residues. J gave up 4 bases and V 6 bases, and 13 bases lay outside the gene matches. The germline V gene encodes CDR1 LNHDA and CDR2 SQIVND (reference sequence). The CDR3 spells CASRSDRTGRGTEAFF. CDR3 DNA sequence: TGTGCCAGTAGGTCCGACCGGACAGGGAGAGGCACTGAAGCTTTCTTT.

V is TRBV5-1 and J is TRBJ2-7, with a weak D call TRBD1 (6 bases). V lost 4 bases and J lost 5, with 10 bases in between. CDR1 and CDR2 (germline): SGHRS, YFSETQ. The CDR3 is 12 amino acids. CDR3 region: CASSPTGNEQYF. As DNA, the CDR3 is TGCGCCAGCAGCCCCACAGGGAACGAGCAGTACTTC.

This clone was detected only a few times. The J gene is TRBJ2-1, the V gene TRBV5-1, with D possibly TRBD1 on 6 matching bases. This CDR3 comprises 12 residues. The V end lost 2 bases, the J end lost 7 bases, and 7 bases lay between the germline ends. The germline CDR1 and CDR2 sequences are SGHRS and YFSETQ. The CDR3: CASSFQGNEQFF. CDR3 nucleotide sequence: TGCGCCAGCAGCTTCCAGGGGAATGAGCAGTTCTTC.

The J gene is TRBJ2-1, the V gene TRBV27, with D uncertain. The V end lost 5 bases, the J end lost 0 bases, and 14 bases lay between the germline ends. The CDR3 covers 16 residues. Germline CDR1 and CDR2: MNHEY and SMNVEV (reference sequence). Here the CDR3 DNA reads TGTGCCAGCAGTCCCTTAGACTTAAGCTCCTACAATGAGCAGTTCTTC. Protein product: CASSPLDLSSYNEQFF.

The chain recombines TRBV27 with TRBJ2-5; 8 positions agree with TRBD1. There are 14 residues in the CDR3. V lost 5 bases and J lost 11; bases outside the gene matches: 13. Germline V gives CDR1 MNHEY, CDR2 SMNVEV (reference sequence). The CDR3 loop is CASSLQGANGVQYF. CDR3 DNA sequence: TGTGCCAGCAGTCTCCAGGGGGCTAACGGTGTGCAGTACTTC.

In the case of this clone: A read error may account for a junction end that differs from germline. The J gene is TRBJ2-6, the V gene TRBV14, with D maybe TRBD2 (7 bases). CDR1 and CDR2 (germline): SGHDN, FVKESK. The CDR3 loop spans 16 amino acids. The CDR3 reads CASSPLLLGGANVLAF. In nucleotides, the CDR3 is TGTGCCAGCAGCCCATTGTTGTTGGGGGGGGCCAACGTCCTGGCTTTC.

This clone appeared a single time. This sequence joins TRBV6-5 and TRBJ1-2; 8 bases are a match to TRBD1. Germline V CDR1 and CDR2: MNHEY, SVGAGI. The CDR3 totals 13 residues. V dropped 6 bases and J dropped 10; count of bases not matched to a gene: 10. Here the CDR3 reads CASRDAGGGFYTF. The CDR3 region has the DNA TGTGCCAGCAGGGACGCAGGGGGCGGTTTCTACACCTTC.

This clone was observed a single time. The junction departs from germline at one end; a sequencing error may be responsible. Different DNA sequences within this sample yield the same CDR3. The chain joins TRBV4-1 to TRBJ1-5; D is undetermined. The CDR3 loop spans 14 amino acids. Germline V gene data show CDR1 as MGHRA and CDR2 as YSYEKL. The CDR3 DNA reads TGCGCCAGCAGTCAAGCGGGGAACAATCAGCCCCAGCATTTT. This encodes CASSQAGNNQPQHF.